These 10 T cell receptor beta chains were sequenced from one sample in a study of OX40 agonist ivuxolimab in advanced cancers. The protocol was immunoSEQ multiplex PCR, while the TCRdb copy is restricted to in-frame clones and leaves out a portion. This repertoire shows tens of thousands of clones, about four fifths found once; its top ten account for 5.5%. Sequencing used CD4+ or CD8+ T cells sorted from blood, obtained in a trial of the OX40 agonist ivuxolimab. Receptors originate from an adult with an advanced solid tumor such as melanoma, head and neck, liver or kidney cancer.

Here the CDR3 DNA reads TGTGCCAGTAAAGTGTCTGGGGCGGCGGGATCATCCAATGAGCAGTTCTTC. It is translated as CASKVSGAAGSSNEQFF. V usage is TRBV19 and J usage is TRBJ2-1; possible D gene TRBD2, 6 bases. The CDR3 is 17 residues long. V was pared by 7 bases and J by 6 bases, with 25 bases between. CDR1 LNHDA and CDR2 SQIVND come from the germline V gene (reference sequence).

The chain couples TRBV27 to TRBJ1-4, with D unresolved. The CDR3 has 13 amino acids. With 5 bases removed from V and 6 bases from J, the gap between germline ends came to 10 bases. Germline CDR1 MNHEY, CDR2 SMNVEV (reference sequence). This chain's CDR3 is CASSVSGYEKLFF. CDR3 in DNA: TGTGCCAGCAGTGTGTCGGGATATGAAAAACTGTTTTTT.

The chain has TRBV11-2 and TRBJ2-5; D remains unclear. The V gene lost 2 bases and the J gene lost 4 bases, with 14 bases spanning the gap. Germline-derived CDR1 and CDR2 are SGHAT and FQNNGV. The CDR3 length is 15 residues. The CDR3 here is CASSLNNAWGETQYF. CDR3 bases: TGTGCCAGCAGCTTAAACAATGCCTGGGGAGAGACCCAGTACTTC.

This clone occurred once. The rearrangement joins TRBV15 to TRBJ2-4; TRBD2 agrees at 8 bases. Germline V gene sequence: CDR1 LNHNV, CDR2 YYDKDF (reference sequence). This CDR3 comprises 17 residues. V lost 3 bases, J lost 0 bases, and 7 bases stayed unmatched. CDR3 sequence (DNA): TGTGCCACCAGCAGGGGCCCAGCGGGAGCAGCCAAAAACATTCAGTACTTC. This gives the protein CATSRGPAGAAKNIQYF.

V is TRBV19 and J is TRBJ1-2; the match to TRBD1 covers 7 bases. Trimming took 7 bases from V and 3 from J; bases not matched to a gene: 20. Looked up from germline, CDR1 is LNHDA and CDR2 is SQIVND (reference sequence). CDR3 size: 18 residues. CDR3: CASTMPPGQLRNHYGYTF. The CDR3 DNA follows: TGTGCCAGTACCATGCCACCGGGACAGCTGCGTAATCACTATGGCTACACCTTC. The full variable domain, rest sourced from reference TRBV19 and TRBJ1-2, is DGGITQSPKYLFRKEGQNVTLSCEQNLNHDAMYWYRQDPGQGLRLIYYSQIVNDFQKGDIAEGYSVSREKKESFPLTVTSAQKNPTAFYLCASTMPPGQLRNHYGYTFGSGTRLTVV.

The genes are TRBV7-8 and TRBJ2-7; TRBD1 matches 8 bases. The CDR3 runs to 13 residues. Looked up from germline, CDR1 is SGHVS and CDR2 is FQNEAQ. The ends lost 2 bases at V and 12 bases at J; junction bases unmatched: 9. The CDR3 region is CASSLSATGDRYV. The CDR3 nucleotides read TGTGCCAGCAGCTTAAGTGCGACAGGGGATCGGTACGTC.

A single count supports this clone. V and J are TRBV4-3 and TRBJ2-6, with unresolved D. Germline assignment: CDR1 LGHNA and CDR2 YSLEER. V was shortened by 0 bases and J by 2 bases, with 8 bases between the two germline ends. There are 16 residues in the CDR3. The CDR3 bases are TGCGCCAGCAGCCAAGATGGGTACCCTGGGGCCAACGTCCTGACTTTC. Encoded protein: CASSQDGYPGANVLTF.

This clone was detected only once. The V and J genes are TRBV10-2 and TRBJ1-2; no clear D. Germline lookup yields CDR1 WSHSY and CDR2 SAAADI. V was pared by 4 bases and J by 7 bases, with 13 bases between. CDR3 size: 13 residues. The CDR3 loop reads CASSAVEGGGYTF. The CDR3 coding sequence is TGCGCCAGCAGTGCGGTGGAGGGAGGTGGCTACACCTTC.

This sequence joins TRBV27 and TRBJ2-1; maybe TRBD2 (5 bases). CDR1 and CDR2 from the germline V gene are MNHEY and SMNVEV (reference sequence). Trimming left V 6 bases short and J 4 bases short, with 10 bases between. The CDR3 runs 13 residues. The CDR3 here is CASRGDGYNEQFF. CDR3 nucleotides: TGTGCCAGCAGGGGAGACGGATACAATGAGCAGTTCTTC.

The chain uses TRBV11-2 and TRBJ2-5; tentative D call: TRBD1 (6 bases). This CDR3 region has 14 residues. Germline assignment: CDR1 SGHAT and CDR2 FQNNGV. V gave up 5 bases and J gave up 4 bases, with 14 bases separating them. The CDR3 reads CASSIQQGSETQYF. CDR3 nucleotides: TGTGCCAGCAGCATCCAACAGGGATCAGAGACCCAGTACTTC.